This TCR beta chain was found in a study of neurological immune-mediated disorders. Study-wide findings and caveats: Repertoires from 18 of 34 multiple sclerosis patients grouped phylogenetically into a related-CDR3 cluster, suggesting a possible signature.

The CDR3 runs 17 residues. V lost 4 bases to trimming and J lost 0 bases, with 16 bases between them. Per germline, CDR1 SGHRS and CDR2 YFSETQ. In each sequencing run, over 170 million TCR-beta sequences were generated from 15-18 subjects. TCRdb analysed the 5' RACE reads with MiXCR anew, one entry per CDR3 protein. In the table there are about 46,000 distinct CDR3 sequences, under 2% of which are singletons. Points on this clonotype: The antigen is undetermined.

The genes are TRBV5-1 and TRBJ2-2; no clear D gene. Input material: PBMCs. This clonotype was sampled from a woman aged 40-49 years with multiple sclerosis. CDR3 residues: CASSIGRIAPNTGELFF. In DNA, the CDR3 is TGCGCCAGCAGCATAGGAAGGATCGCGCCGAACACCGGGGAGCTGTTTTTT. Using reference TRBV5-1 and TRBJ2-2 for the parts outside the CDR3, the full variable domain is KAGVTQTPRYLIKTRGQQVTLSCSPISGHRSVSWYQQTPGQGLQFLFEYFSETQRNKGNFPGRFSGRQFSNSRSEMNVSTLELGDSALYLCASSIGRIAPNTGELFFGEGSRLTVL.